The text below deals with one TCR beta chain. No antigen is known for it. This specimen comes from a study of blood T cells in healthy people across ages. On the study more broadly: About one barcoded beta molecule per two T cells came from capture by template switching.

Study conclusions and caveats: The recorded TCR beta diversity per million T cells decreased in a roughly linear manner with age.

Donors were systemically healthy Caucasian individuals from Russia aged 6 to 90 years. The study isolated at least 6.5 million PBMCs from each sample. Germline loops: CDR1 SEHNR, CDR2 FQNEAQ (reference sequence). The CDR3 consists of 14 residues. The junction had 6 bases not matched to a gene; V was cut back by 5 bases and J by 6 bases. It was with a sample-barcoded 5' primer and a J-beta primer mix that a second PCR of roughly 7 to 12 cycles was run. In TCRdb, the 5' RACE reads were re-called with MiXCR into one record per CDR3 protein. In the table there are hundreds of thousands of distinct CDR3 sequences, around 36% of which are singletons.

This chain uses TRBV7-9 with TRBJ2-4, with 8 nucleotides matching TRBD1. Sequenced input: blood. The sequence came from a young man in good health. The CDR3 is CASSPGQGPNIQYF. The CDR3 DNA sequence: TGTGCCAGCAGCCCCGGACAGGGTCCAAACATTCAGTACTTC.